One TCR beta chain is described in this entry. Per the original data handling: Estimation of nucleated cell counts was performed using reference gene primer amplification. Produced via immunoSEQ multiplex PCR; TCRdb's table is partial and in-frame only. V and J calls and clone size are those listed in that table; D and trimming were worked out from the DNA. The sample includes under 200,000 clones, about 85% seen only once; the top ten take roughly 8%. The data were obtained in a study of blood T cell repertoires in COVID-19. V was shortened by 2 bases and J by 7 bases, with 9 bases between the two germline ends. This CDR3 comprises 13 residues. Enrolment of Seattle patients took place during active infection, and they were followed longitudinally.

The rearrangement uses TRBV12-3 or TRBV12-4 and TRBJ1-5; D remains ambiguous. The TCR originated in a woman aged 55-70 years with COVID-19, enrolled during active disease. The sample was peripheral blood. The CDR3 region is CASSLRGRQPQHF. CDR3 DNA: TGTGCCAGCAGTTTAAGAGGGAGACAGCCCCAGCATTTT.